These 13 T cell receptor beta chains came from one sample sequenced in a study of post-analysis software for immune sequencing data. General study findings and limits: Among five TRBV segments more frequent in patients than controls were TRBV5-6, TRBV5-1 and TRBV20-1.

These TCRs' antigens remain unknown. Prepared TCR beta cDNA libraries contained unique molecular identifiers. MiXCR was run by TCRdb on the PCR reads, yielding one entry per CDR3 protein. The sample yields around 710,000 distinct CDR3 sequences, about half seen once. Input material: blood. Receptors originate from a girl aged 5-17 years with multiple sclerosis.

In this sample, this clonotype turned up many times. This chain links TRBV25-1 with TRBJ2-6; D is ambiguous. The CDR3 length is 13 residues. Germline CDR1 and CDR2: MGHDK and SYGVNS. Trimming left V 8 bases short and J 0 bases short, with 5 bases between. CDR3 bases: TGTGCCAGCTCGATCTCTGGGGCCAACGTCCTGACTTTC. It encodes CASSISGANVLTF.

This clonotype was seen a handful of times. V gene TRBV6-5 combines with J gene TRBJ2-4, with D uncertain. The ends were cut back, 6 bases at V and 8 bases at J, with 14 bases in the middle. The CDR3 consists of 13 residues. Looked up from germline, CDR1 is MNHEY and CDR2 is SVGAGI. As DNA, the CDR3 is TGTGCCAGCAGACGTGGTCAGGTGGACATTCAGTACTTC. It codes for CASRRGQVDIQYF.

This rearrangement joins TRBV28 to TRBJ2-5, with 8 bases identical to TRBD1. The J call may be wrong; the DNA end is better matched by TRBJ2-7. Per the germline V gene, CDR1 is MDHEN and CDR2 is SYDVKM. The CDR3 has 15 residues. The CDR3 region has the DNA TGTGCCAGCAGTTTACTTCCAGGGGGCAGTTACGAGCAGTACTTC. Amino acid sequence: CASSLLPGGSYEQYF.

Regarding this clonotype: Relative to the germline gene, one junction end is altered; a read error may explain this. The CDR3 DNA reads as TGCAGTGCTAGAGGGGCTCCGGACGAGCGGTACTTC. It translates to CSARGAPDERYF. The chain uses TRBV20-1 and TRBJ2-7; D unclear. CDR1 is DFQATT, CDR2 SNEGSKA, per germline (reference sequence). The CDR3 runs 12 residues.

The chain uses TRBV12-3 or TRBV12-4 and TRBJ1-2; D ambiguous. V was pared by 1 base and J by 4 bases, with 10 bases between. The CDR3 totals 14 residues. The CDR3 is CASSLGSTGYGYTF. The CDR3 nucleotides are TGTGCCAGCAGTTTAGGCTCTACGGGCTATGGCTACACCTTC.

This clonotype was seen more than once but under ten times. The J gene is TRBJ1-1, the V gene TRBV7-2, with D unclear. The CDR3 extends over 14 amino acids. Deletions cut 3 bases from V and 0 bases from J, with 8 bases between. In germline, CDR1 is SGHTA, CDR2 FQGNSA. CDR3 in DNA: TGTGCCAGCAGCTTTTACGGGGTGAACACTGAAGCTTTCTTT. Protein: CASSFYGVNTEAFF. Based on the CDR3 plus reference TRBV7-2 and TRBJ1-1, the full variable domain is GAGVSQSPSNKVTEKGKDVELRCDPISGHTALYWYRQSLGQGLEFLIYFQGNSAPDKSGLPSDRFSAERTGGSVSTLTIQRTQQEDSAVYLCASSFYGVNTEAFFGQGTRLTVV.

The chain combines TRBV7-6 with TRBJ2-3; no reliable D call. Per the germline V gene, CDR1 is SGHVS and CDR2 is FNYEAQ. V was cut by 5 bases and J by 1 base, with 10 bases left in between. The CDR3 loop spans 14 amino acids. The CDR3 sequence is CASSPYTRTDTQYF. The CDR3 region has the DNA TGTGCCAGCAGCCCCTACACTCGCACAGATACGCAGTATTTT.

The DNA for the CDR3 is TGCGCCAGCAGCCAAGGGATCGACGAAAAACTGTTTTTT. Translated: CASSQGIDEKLFF. The genes are TRBV4-3 and TRBJ1-4; D is ambiguous. The CDR3 runs to 13 residues. CDR1 and CDR2 (germline): LGHNA, YSLEER. The V end was cut by 1 base, the J end by 8 bases, with 8 bases between.

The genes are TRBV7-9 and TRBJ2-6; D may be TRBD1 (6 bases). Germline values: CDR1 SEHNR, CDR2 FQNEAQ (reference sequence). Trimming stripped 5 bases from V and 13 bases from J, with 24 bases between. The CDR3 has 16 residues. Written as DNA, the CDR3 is TGTGCCAGCAGCCCCCGGGACACCGTTGGGGCGGAAGTCCTGACTTTC. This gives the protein CASSPRDTVGAEVLTF. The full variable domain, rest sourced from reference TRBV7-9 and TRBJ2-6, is DTGVSQNPRHKITKRGQNVTFRCDPISEHNRLYWYRQTLGQGPEFLTYFQNEAQLEKSRLLSDRFSAERPKGSFSTLEIQRTEQGDSAMYLCASSPRDTVGAEVLTFGAGSRLTVL.

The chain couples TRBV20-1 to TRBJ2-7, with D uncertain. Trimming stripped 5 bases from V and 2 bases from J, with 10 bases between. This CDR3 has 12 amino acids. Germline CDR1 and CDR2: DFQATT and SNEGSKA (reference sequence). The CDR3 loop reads CSAPSAPYEQYF. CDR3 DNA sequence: TGCAGTGCTCCTAGTGCCCCCTACGAGCAGTACTTC.

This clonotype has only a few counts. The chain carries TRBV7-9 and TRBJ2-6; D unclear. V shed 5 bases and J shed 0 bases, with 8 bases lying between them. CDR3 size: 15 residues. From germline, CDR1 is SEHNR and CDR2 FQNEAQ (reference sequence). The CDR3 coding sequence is TGTGCCAGCAGCGGGGTAGACTCTGGGGCCAACGTCCTGACTTTC. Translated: CASSGVDSGANVLTF.

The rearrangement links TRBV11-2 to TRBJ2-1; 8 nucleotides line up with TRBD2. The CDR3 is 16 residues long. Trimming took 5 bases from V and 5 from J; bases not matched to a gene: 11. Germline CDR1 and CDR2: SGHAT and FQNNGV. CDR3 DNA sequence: TGTGCCAGCAGCGAGGGAAGCGGGAGCGGGAACAATGAGCAGTTCTTC. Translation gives CASSEGSGSGNNEQFF.

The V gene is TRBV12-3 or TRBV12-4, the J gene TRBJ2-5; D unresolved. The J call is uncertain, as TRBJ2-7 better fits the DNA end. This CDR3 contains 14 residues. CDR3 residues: CASSLGGRSGEQYF. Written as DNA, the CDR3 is TGTGCCAGCAGTTTAGGGGGAAGGTCCGGCGAGCAGTACTTC.